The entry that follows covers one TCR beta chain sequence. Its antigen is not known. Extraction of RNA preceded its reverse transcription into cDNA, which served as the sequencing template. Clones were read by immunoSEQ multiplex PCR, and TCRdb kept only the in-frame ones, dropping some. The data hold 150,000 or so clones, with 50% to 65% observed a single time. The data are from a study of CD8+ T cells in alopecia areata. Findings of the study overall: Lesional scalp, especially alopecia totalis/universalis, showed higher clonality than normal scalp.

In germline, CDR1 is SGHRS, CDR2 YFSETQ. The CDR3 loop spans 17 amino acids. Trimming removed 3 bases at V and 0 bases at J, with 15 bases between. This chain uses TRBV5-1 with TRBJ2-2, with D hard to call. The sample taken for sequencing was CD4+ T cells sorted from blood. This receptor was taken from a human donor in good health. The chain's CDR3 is CASSSGGGRTNTGELFF. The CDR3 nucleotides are TGCGCCAGCAGCTCCGGCGGCGGCCGTACGAACACCGGGGAGCTGTTTTTT.